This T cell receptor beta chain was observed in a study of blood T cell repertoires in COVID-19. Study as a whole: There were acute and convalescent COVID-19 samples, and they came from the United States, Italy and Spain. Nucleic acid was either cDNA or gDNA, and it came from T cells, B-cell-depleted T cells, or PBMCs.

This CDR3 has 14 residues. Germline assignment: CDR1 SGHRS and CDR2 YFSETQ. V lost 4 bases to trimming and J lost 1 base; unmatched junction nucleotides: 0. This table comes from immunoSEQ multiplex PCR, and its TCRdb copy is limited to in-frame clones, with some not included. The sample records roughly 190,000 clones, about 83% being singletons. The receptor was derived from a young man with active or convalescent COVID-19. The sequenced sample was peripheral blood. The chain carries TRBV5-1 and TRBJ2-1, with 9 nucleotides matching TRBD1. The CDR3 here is CASSGQGSYNEQFF. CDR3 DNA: TGCGCCAGCAGCGGACAGGGGTCCTACAATGAGCAGTTCTTC.